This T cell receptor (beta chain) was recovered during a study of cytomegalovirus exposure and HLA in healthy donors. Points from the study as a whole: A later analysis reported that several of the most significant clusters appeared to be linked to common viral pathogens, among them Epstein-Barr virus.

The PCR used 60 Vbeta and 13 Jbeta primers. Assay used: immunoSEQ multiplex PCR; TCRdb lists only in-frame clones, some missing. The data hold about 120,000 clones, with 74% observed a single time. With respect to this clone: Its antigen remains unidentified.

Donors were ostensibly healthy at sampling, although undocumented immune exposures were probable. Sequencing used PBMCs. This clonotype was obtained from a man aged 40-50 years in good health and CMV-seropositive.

The CDR3 spells CASSQDYSSSYNEQFF. DNA for the CDR3: TGCGCCAGCAGCCAAGACTACTCTAGCTCCTACAATGAGCAGTTCTTC. The V call is TRBV4-3, the J call TRBJ2-1; D unresolved. V shed 0 bases and J shed 0 bases, with 9 bases lying between them. This CDR3 comprises 16 residues. Germline CDR1 is LGHNA and CDR2 is YSLEER.